Listed here is a single T cell receptor (beta chain). Its antigen is not identified. The assay was immunoSEQ multiplex PCR, and TCRdb's table has in-frame clones only and misses some. The sample includes over 40,000 clones, 75% to 90% of them seen just once. This entry belongs to a study of OX40 agonist ivuxolimab in advanced cancers. Study as a whole: A mean age of roughly 60 years, range about 23 to 90, was recorded, and 70% to 85% were male. Study observations and caveats: Some nonresponders also had low normalized T-cell clonal expansion.

CDR3 length equals 14 residues. Germline-derived CDR1 and CDR2 are MDHEN and SYDVKM. The V end lost 2 bases, the J end lost 3 bases, and 8 bases lay between the germline ends. Here the sequenced sample was CD4+ or CD8+ T cells sorted from blood, taken in a trial of the OX40 agonist ivuxolimab. This rearrangement joins TRBV28 to TRBJ1-3, with a weak D call TRBD1 (5 bases). This receptor was obtained from an adult with an advanced solid tumor such as melanoma, head and neck, liver or kidney cancer. The CDR3 loop reads CASSLAGYGNTIYF. CDR3 coding DNA: TGTGCCAGCAGTTTAGCAGGGTATGGAAACACCATATATTTT.